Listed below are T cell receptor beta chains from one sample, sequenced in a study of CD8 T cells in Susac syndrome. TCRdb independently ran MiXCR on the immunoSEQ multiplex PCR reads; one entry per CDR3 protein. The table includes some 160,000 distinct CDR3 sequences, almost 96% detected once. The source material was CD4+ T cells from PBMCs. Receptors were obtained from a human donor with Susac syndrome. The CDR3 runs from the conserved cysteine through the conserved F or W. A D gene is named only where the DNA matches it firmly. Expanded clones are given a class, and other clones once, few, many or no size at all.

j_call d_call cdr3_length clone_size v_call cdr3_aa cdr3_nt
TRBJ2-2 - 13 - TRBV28 CASSEWNTGELFF TGTGCCAGCAGTGAATGGAACACCGGGGAGCTGTTTTTT
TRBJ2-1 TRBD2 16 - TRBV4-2 CASSQDWAGDYNEQFF TGTGCCAGCAGCCAAGATTGGGCGGGAGACTACAATGAGCAGTTCTTC
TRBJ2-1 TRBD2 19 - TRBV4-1 CASSHPGNSGGFSYNEQFF TGCGCCAGCAGCCACCCAGGGAATAGCGGGGGGTTCTCCTACAATGAGCAGTTCTTC
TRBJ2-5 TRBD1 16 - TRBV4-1 CASSSPGQRGRETQYF TGCGCCAGCAGCTCTCCGGGACAGCGTGGGCGGGAGACCCAGTACTTC
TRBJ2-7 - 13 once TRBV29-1 CSVATRARYEQYF TGCAGCGTCGCCACACGGGCGCGATACGAGCAGTACTTC
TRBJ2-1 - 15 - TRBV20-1 CSARGQLVFRNEQFF TGCAGTGCTAGAGGTCAACTAGTTTTTAGGAATGAGCAGTTCTTC
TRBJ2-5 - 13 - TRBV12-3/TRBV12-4 CASSRRGQETQYF TGTGCCAGCAGTCGACGGGGCCAAGAGACCCAGTACTTC
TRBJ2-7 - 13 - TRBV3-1 CASSPVRGYEQYF TGTGCCAGCAGCCCAGTTCGGGGCTACGAGCAGTACTTC
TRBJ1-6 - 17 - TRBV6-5 CASSYSEIGIRRSPLHF TGTGCCAGCAGTTACTCGGAAATTGGGATTCGGCGGTCACCCCTCCACTTT
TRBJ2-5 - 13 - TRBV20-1 CSARAGGGETQYF TGCAGTGCTAGAGCTGGGGGTGGAGAGACCCAGTACTTC
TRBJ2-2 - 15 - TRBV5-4 CASSLSGGNTGELFF TGTGCCAGCAGCTTGTCTGGCGGGAACACCGGGGAGCTGTTTTTT
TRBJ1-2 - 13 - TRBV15 CATSFDRTYGYTF TGTGCCACCAGTTTCGACAGAACCTATGGCTACACCTTC
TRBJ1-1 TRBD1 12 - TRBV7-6 CASSFQGGEAFF TGTGCCAGCAGCTTTCAGGGGGGGGAGGCTTTCTTT
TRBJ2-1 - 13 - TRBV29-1 CSTGESSYNEQFF TGCAGCACGGGAGAAAGCTCCTACAATGAGCAGTTCTTC
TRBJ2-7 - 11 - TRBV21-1 CASSIRYEQYF TGTGCCAGCAGCATCAGGTACGAGCAGTACTTC
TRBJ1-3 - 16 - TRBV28 CASSLSGVGSGNTIYF TGTGCCAGCAGTTTATCAGGGGTAGGCTCTGGAAACACCATATATTTT
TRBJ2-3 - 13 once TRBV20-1 CSARGGSSDTQYF TGCAGTGCCAGGGGAGGGTCCTCAGATACGCAGTATTTT
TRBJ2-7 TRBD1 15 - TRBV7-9 CASSLGGTGDYEQYF TGTGCCAGCAGCTTAGGCGGGACAGGTGACTACGAGCAGTACTTC
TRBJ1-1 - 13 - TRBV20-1 CSASWQPNTEAFF TGCAGTGCTAGTTGGCAGCCGAACACTGAAGCTTTCTTT
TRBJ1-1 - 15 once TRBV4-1 CASSQELTVTVEAFF TGCGCCAGCAGCCAAGAACTGACGGTAACAGTCGAAGCTTTCTTT
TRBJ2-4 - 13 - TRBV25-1 CASSVHRVDIQYF TGTGCCAGCAGTGTGCACAGGGTAGACATTCAGTACTTC
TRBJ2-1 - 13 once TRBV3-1 CATRETGVGEQFF TGTGCCACCAGGGAGACCGGTGTTGGTGAGCAGTTCTTC
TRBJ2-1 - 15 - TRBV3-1 CASSPTGSRYNEQFF TGTGCCAGCAGCCCAACAGGGAGTCGGTACAATGAGCAGTTCTTC
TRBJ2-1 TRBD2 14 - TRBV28 CASSPGGAYNEQFF TGTGCCAGCTCCCCGGGAGGGGCCTACAATGAGCAGTTCTTC